The rows below give T cell receptor beta chains drawn from one sample of a study of shared clonotypes between healthy human individuals. The method was immunoSEQ multiplex PCR; TCRdb's version includes in-frame clones alone and lacks a portion of them. Of some 740,000 clones listed, almost 95% are singletons. Sequencing used naive CD8+ T cells sorted from blood. The receptors here all came from a man aged 25 to 45 in good health. The CDR3 runs from the conserved cysteine through the conserved F or W. The D gene is left open where the match is weak. Size is stated for part of the rows, as once, few or many counts, or as a class when the clone is expanded.

clone_size: few
v_call: TRBV27
j_call: TRBJ1-2
cdr3_length: 14
d_call: -
cdr3_aa: CASSPQTDVYGYTF
cdr3_nt: TGTGCCAGCAGTCCTCAGACAGACGTCTATGGCTACACCTTC

clone_size: -
v_call: TRBV5-1
j_call: TRBJ1-1
cdr3_length: 16
d_call: TRBD1
cdr3_aa: CASSLAIGQGNTEAFF
cdr3_nt: TGCGCCAGCAGCTTGGCAATAGGACAGGGGAACACTGAAGCTTTCTTT

clone_size: -
v_call: TRBV7-3
j_call: TRBJ2-3
cdr3_length: 18
d_call: TRBD2
cdr3_aa: CASSSIAGSHYHTDTQYF
cdr3_nt: TGTGCCAGCAGCTCCATAGCGGGATCCCACTATCACACAGATACGCAGTATTTT

clone_size: -
v_call: TRBV28
j_call: TRBJ1-1
cdr3_length: 13
d_call: -
cdr3_aa: CASSFRNMDGAFF
cdr3_nt: TGTGCCAGCAGTTTCCGAAACATGGACGGAGCTTTCTTT

clone_size: -
v_call: TRBV21-1
j_call: TRBJ2-2
cdr3_length: 19
d_call: -
cdr3_aa: CASSKVRARGRRSTGELFF
cdr3_nt: TGTGCCAGCAGCAAGGTCCGGGCCAGGGGGAGACGAAGCACCGGGGAGCTGTTTTTT

clone_size: -
v_call: TRBV21-1
j_call: TRBJ1-5
cdr3_length: 15
d_call: -
cdr3_aa: CASTLPGQAIQPQHF
cdr3_nt: TGTGCCAGCACCCTTCCGGGACAGGCTATTCAGCCCCAGCATTTT

clone_size: -
v_call: TRBV11-2
j_call: TRBJ2-1
cdr3_length: 17
d_call: -
cdr3_aa: CASSHSRGIAKDNEQFF
cdr3_nt: TGTGCCAGCAGCCACTCACGCGGTATAGCGAAAGACAATGAGCAGTTCTTC

clone_size: -
v_call: TRBV6-5
j_call: TRBJ2-7
cdr3_length: 15
d_call: -
cdr3_aa: CASSFDDRGGYEQYF
cdr3_nt: TGTGCCAGCAGTTTCGACGACAGGGGAGGGTACGAGCAGTACTTC

clone_size: -
v_call: TRBV11-2
j_call: TRBJ1-1
cdr3_length: 16
d_call: TRBD1
cdr3_aa: CASSPRTGGINTEAFF
cdr3_nt: TGTGCCAGCAGCCCCCGGACAGGGGGTATAAACACTGAAGCTTTCTTT

clone_size: few
v_call: TRBV27
j_call: TRBJ2-2
cdr3_length: 11
d_call: -
cdr3_aa: CASKEAGELFF
cdr3_nt: TGTGCCAGCAAGGAAGCCGGGGAGCTGTTTTTT

clone_size: -
v_call: TRBV7-9
j_call: TRBJ2-7
cdr3_length: 14
d_call: -
cdr3_aa: CASSPSGASYEQYF
cdr3_nt: TGTGCCAGCAGCCCTTCCGGGGCTTCCTACGAGCAGTACTTC

clone_size: -
v_call: TRBV2
j_call: TRBJ1-2
cdr3_length: 11
d_call: -
cdr3_aa: CALIEVEGYTF
cdr3_nt: TGTGCCCTCATAGAGGTGGAGGGCTACACCTTC

clone_size: -
v_call: TRBV28
j_call: TRBJ1-4
cdr3_length: 16
d_call: -
cdr3_aa: CASSPFGVIGNEKLFF
cdr3_nt: TGTGCCAGCAGTCCCTTCGGGGTCATCGGAAATGAAAAACTGTTTTTT

clone_size: few
v_call: TRBV27
j_call: TRBJ2-7
cdr3_length: 13
d_call: -
cdr3_aa: CASSYRVSYEQYF
cdr3_nt: TGTGCCAGCAGTTACAGGGTCTCCTACGAGCAGTACTTC

clone_size: -
v_call: TRBV5-1
j_call: TRBJ2-1
cdr3_length: 15
d_call: TRBD2
cdr3_aa: CASSLEVAGGPSQFF
cdr3_nt: TGCGCCAGCAGCTTGGAAGTAGCGGGAGGGCCGTCGCAGTTCTTC

clone_size: -
v_call: TRBV27
j_call: TRBJ1-5
cdr3_length: 16
d_call: -
cdr3_aa: CASSFCYRPSNQPQHF
cdr3_nt: TGTGCCAGCAGTTTTTGCTACAGGCCGAGCAATCAGCCCCAGCATTTT

clone_size: few
v_call: TRBV7-9
j_call: TRBJ2-2
cdr3_length: 12
d_call: -
cdr3_aa: CASSLATGELFF
cdr3_nt: TGTGCCAGCAGCTTAGCTACCGGGGAGCTGTTTTTT

clone_size: once
v_call: TRBV7-2
j_call: TRBJ2-1
cdr3_length: 15
d_call: TRBD1
cdr3_aa: CASASQTTGSNEQFF
cdr3_nt: TGTGCCAGCGCTTCGCAAACGACAGGGTCCAATGAGCAGTTCTTC

clone_size: -
v_call: TRBV7-9
j_call: TRBJ2-1
cdr3_length: 16
d_call: -
cdr3_aa: CASSSFLGSSYNEQFF
cdr3_nt: TGTGCCAGCAGCTCATTTCTGGGAAGCTCCTACAATGAGCAGTTCTTC

clone_size: -
v_call: TRBV27
j_call: TRBJ2-7
cdr3_length: 14
d_call: TRBD1
cdr3_aa: CASSLRAGGYEQYF
cdr3_nt: TGTGCCAGCAGTTTGCGGGCAGGGGGCTACGAGCAGTACTTC

clone_size: -
v_call: TRBV27
j_call: TRBJ2-2
cdr3_length: 16
d_call: -
cdr3_aa: CASSLFFSRDTGELFF
cdr3_nt: TGTGCCAGCAGTTTATTCTTTAGCCGTGACACCGGGGAGCTGTTTTTT

clone_size: -
v_call: TRBV6-5
j_call: TRBJ2-3
cdr3_length: 15
d_call: TRBD2
cdr3_aa: CASSLSGLATDTQYF
cdr3_nt: TGTGCCAGCAGCCTGTCGGGACTAGCGACAGATACGCAGTATTTT

clone_size: -
v_call: TRBV2
j_call: TRBJ2-7
cdr3_length: 11
d_call: -
cdr3_aa: CASRMDYEQYF
cdr3_nt: TGTGCCAGCAGGATGGACTACGAGCAGTACTTC

clone_size: -
v_call: TRBV10-1
j_call: TRBJ2-1
cdr3_length: 16
d_call: TRBD1
cdr3_aa: CASSDLAGGANNEQFF
cdr3_nt: TGCGCCAGCAGTGACCTGGCAGGGGGCGCAAACAATGAGCAGTTCTTC

clone_size: -
v_call: TRBV2
j_call: TRBJ2-7
cdr3_length: 13
d_call: -
cdr3_aa: CAIRGGPQYEQYF
cdr3_nt: TGTGCCATAAGGGGGGGACCTCAATACGAGCAGTACTTC

clone_size: -
v_call: TRBV4-1
j_call: TRBJ1-4
cdr3_length: 15
d_call: TRBD1
cdr3_aa: CASSQTGGLNEKLFF
cdr3_nt: TGCGCCAGCAGCCAGACAGGGGGCTTGAATGAAAAACTGTTTTTT

clone_size: -
v_call: TRBV28
j_call: TRBJ1-5
cdr3_length: 15
d_call: TRBD1
cdr3_aa: CASSLLAQGHQPQHF
cdr3_nt: TGTGCCAGCAGTCTTCTCGCACAGGGGCATCAGCCCCAGCATTTT

clone_size: -
v_call: TRBV6-5
j_call: TRBJ1-2
cdr3_length: 14
d_call: -
cdr3_aa: CASSYSTPLYGYTF
cdr3_nt: TGTGCCAGCAGTTACTCGACACCTCTCTATGGCTACACCTTC

clone_size: few
v_call: TRBV5-1
j_call: TRBJ2-7
cdr3_length: 13
d_call: -
cdr3_aa: CASSFGYRYEQYF
cdr3_nt: TGCGCCAGCAGCTTCGGGTACCGCTACGAGCAGTACTTC

clone_size: -
v_call: TRBV9
j_call: TRBJ2-3
cdr3_length: 16
d_call: TRBD2
cdr3_aa: CASSHPLAGGRDTQYF
cdr3_nt: TGTGCCAGCAGTCATCCCCTAGCGGGAGGTCGAGATACGCAGTATTTT

clone_size: -
v_call: TRBV28
j_call: TRBJ2-1
cdr3_length: 14
d_call: TRBD1
cdr3_aa: CASSLSYTGGEQFF
cdr3_nt: TGTGCCAGCAGTTTATCGTATACAGGGGGCGAGCAGTTCTTC

clone_size: -
v_call: TRBV7-9
j_call: TRBJ1-1
cdr3_length: 15
d_call: -
cdr3_aa: CASSRGSGSNTEAFF
cdr3_nt: TGTGCCAGCAGCCGGGGGTCTGGATCGAACACTGAAGCTTTCTTT

clone_size: -
v_call: TRBV11-2
j_call: TRBJ2-2
cdr3_length: 14
d_call: -
cdr3_aa: CASSPRLGVGELFF
cdr3_nt: TGTGCCAGCAGCCCGAGACTAGGGGTCGGGGAGCTGTTTTTT

clone_size: -
v_call: TRBV27
j_call: TRBJ1-4
cdr3_length: 17
d_call: TRBD1
cdr3_aa: CASSISLSGTENEKLFF
cdr3_nt: TGTGCCTCCAGCATCAGCCTCTCCGGGACAGAGAATGAAAAACTGTTTTTT

clone_size: -
v_call: TRBV5-1
j_call: TRBJ2-1
cdr3_length: 16
d_call: TRBD2
cdr3_aa: CASRFSGAPSYNEQFF
cdr3_nt: TGCGCCAGCAGATTTAGCGGGGCACCTTCCTACAATGAGCAGTTCTTC

clone_size: -
v_call: TRBV4-1
j_call: TRBJ2-3
cdr3_length: 15
d_call: -
cdr3_aa: CASSQPGTSTDTQYF
cdr3_nt: TGCGCCAGCAGCCAGCCCGGGACTAGCACAGATACGCAGTATTTT

clone_size: few
v_call: TRBV19
j_call: TRBJ2-7
cdr3_length: 14
d_call: -
cdr3_aa: CASSIDPGSYEQYF
cdr3_nt: TGTGCCAGTAGTATAGACCCGGGTTCCTACGAGCAGTACTTC

clone_size: -
v_call: TRBV5-5
j_call: TRBJ1-4
cdr3_length: 13
d_call: -
cdr3_aa: CASSPASGRKLFF
cdr3_nt: TGTGCCAGCAGCCCCGCGTCAGGGAGAAAACTGTTTTTT

clone_size: -
v_call: TRBV27
j_call: TRBJ2-1
cdr3_length: 13
d_call: -
cdr3_aa: CASSGGKYNEQFF
cdr3_nt: TGTGCCAGCAGTGGGGGAAAATACAATGAGCAGTTCTTC

clone_size: -
v_call: TRBV7-9
j_call: TRBJ1-1
cdr3_length: 13
d_call: -
cdr3_aa: CASSTPGDPEAFF
cdr3_nt: TGTGCCAGCAGCACGCCGGGGGACCCTGAAGCTTTCTTT

clone_size: -
v_call: TRBV27
j_call: TRBJ2-7
cdr3_length: 13
d_call: TRBD1
cdr3_aa: CASSWGQTYEQYF
cdr3_nt: TGTGCCAGCAGTTGGGGACAGACGTACGAGCAGTACTTC

clone_size: -
v_call: TRBV9
j_call: TRBJ2-2
cdr3_length: 18
d_call: TRBD1
cdr3_aa: CASSDPIVGQGAIGELFF
cdr3_nt: TGTGCCAGCAGCGACCCTATTGTAGGACAGGGGGCGATCGGGGAGCTGTTTTTT

clone_size: -
v_call: TRBV7-6
j_call: TRBJ1-3
cdr3_length: 15
d_call: -
cdr3_aa: CASSPDFSSGNTIYF
cdr3_nt: TGTGCCAGCAGCCCCGATTTTAGCTCTGGAAACACCATATATTTT

clone_size: few
v_call: TRBV11-2
j_call: TRBJ2-1
cdr3_length: 13
d_call: -
cdr3_aa: CASSSGERVEQFF
cdr3_nt: TGTGCCAGCAGCTCGGGGGAGCGGGTTGAGCAGTTCTTC

clone_size: -
v_call: TRBV18
j_call: TRBJ2-7
cdr3_length: 15
d_call: TRBD2
cdr3_aa: CASSPTSGDVYEQYF
cdr3_nt: TGTGCCAGCTCACCGACTAGCGGGGACGTCTACGAGCAGTACTTC

clone_size: -
v_call: TRBV5-6
j_call: TRBJ2-7
cdr3_length: 12
d_call: -
cdr3_aa: CASSLGRGEQYF
cdr3_nt: TGTGCCAGCAGCTTGGGAAGGGGCGAGCAGTACTTC

clone_size: once
v_call: TRBV14
j_call: TRBJ1-5
cdr3_length: 15
d_call: -
cdr3_aa: CASRQYRVSNQPQHF
cdr3_nt: TGTGCCAGCAGACAGTACAGGGTCTCGAATCAGCCCCAGCATTTT

clone_size: once
v_call: TRBV7-9
j_call: TRBJ2-3
cdr3_length: 13
d_call: -
cdr3_aa: CASRQTQSDTQYF
cdr3_nt: TGTGCCAGCAGGCAGACTCAATCCGATACGCAGTATTTT

clone_size: few
v_call: TRBV6-4
j_call: TRBJ2-1
cdr3_length: 15
d_call: TRBD2
cdr3_aa: CASSEGLAEYNEQFF
cdr3_nt: TGTGCCAGCAGTGAAGGACTAGCGGAGTACAATGAGCAGTTCTTC

clone_size: -
v_call: TRBV7-6
j_call: TRBJ2-1
cdr3_length: 16
d_call: TRBD1
cdr3_aa: CASSSIGQGAFNEQFF
cdr3_nt: TGTGCCAGCAGCTCGATAGGACAGGGGGCGTTCAATGAGCAGTTCTTC

clone_size: -
v_call: TRBV9
j_call: TRBJ1-1
cdr3_length: 15
d_call: -
cdr3_aa: CASSPREGRGTEAFF
cdr3_nt: TGTGCCAGCAGCCCCCGTGAAGGGCGAGGGACTGAAGCTTTCTTT

clone_size: -
v_call: TRBV7-9
j_call: TRBJ1-2
cdr3_length: 15
d_call: -
cdr3_aa: CASSLATGLGYGYTF
cdr3_nt: TGTGCCAGCAGCTTAGCAACAGGGCTCGGGTATGGCTACACCTTC

clone_size: few
v_call: TRBV7-9
j_call: TRBJ2-7
cdr3_length: 12
d_call: -
cdr3_aa: CASSLAYYEQYF
cdr3_nt: TGTGCCAGCAGCTTAGCTTACTACGAGCAGTACTTC

clone_size: -
v_call: TRBV27
j_call: TRBJ2-2
cdr3_length: 15
d_call: TRBD1
cdr3_aa: CASIATGDLTGELFF
cdr3_nt: TGTGCCAGCATTGCCACAGGGGACCTCACCGGGGAGCTGTTTTTT

clone_size: -
v_call: TRBV4-3
j_call: TRBJ2-1
cdr3_length: 14
d_call: TRBD2
cdr3_aa: CASSLGTSLNEQFF
cdr3_nt: TGCGCCAGCAGCCTCGGGACTAGCCTCAATGAGCAGTTCTTC

clone_size: -
v_call: TRBV7-8
j_call: TRBJ2-1
cdr3_length: 14
d_call: TRBD2
cdr3_aa: CASSLRTSGYEQFF
cdr3_nt: TGTGCCAGCAGCTTAAGGACTAGCGGATATGAGCAGTTCTTC

clone_size: -
v_call: TRBV7-9
j_call: TRBJ2-1
cdr3_length: 17
d_call: -
cdr3_aa: CASSLDLRGSSYNEQFF
cdr3_nt: TGTGCCAGCAGCTTAGATTTACGCGGGTCCTCCTACAATGAGCAGTTCTTC